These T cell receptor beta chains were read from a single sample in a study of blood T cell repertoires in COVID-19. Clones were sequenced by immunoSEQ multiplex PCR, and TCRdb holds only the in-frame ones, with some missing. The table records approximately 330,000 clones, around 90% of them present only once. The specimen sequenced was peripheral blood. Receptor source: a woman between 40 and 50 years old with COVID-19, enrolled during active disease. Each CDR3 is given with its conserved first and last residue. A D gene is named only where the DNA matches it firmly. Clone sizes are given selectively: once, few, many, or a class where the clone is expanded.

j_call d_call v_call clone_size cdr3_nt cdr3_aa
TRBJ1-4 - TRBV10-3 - TGTGCCATCCCGGGATTTCGGGGAGAAAAACTGTTTTTT CAIPGFRGEKLFF
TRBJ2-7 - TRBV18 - TGTGCCAGCTCACAAGACCTCGGGTGGAACTACGAGCAGTACTTC CASSQDLGWNYEQYF
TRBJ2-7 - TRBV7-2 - TGTGCCAGCAGCCGGGGGAGGGAGCAGTACTTC CASSRGREQYF
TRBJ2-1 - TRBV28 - TGTGCCAGCAGTTTCGGGGGAGTTTCGACCTATTACACGGAGCAGTTCTTC CASSFGGVSTYYTEQFF
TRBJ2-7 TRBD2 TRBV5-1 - TGCGCCAGCAGTAAAGGGACTAGCGGCTACGAGCAGTACTTC CASSKGTSGYEQYF
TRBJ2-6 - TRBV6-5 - TGTGCCAGCAGTAATAACCCTAGGGGGGCCAACGTCCTGACTTTC CASSNNPRGANVLTF
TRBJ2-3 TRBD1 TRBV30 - TGTGCCTGGAGAACAGGGGTAAACACAGATACGCAGTATTTT CAWRTGVNTDTQYF
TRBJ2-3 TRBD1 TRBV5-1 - TGCGCCAGCAGCCCCCCCAACGAGGGGGCTACAGATACGCAGTATTTT CASSPPNEGATDTQYF
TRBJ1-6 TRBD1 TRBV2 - TGTGCCAGCAGCATACAGGGGGCGAGTGGTTCACCCCTCCACTTT CASSIQGASGSPLHF
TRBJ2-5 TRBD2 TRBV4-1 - TGCGCCAGCAGCCAATTAGGGACTAGCGTACTACAAGAGACCCAGTACTTC CASSQLGTSVLQETQYF
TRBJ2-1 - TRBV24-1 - TGTGCCACCAGTGATTCCATGAGACAGGAGCAGTTCTTC CATSDSMRQEQFF
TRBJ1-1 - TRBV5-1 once TGCGCCAGCAGCTTGGTTGGCAGGGAAGACACTGAAGCTTTCTTT CASSLVGREDTEAFF
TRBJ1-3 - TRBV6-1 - TGTGCCAGCAGTGAATACCTCCACGAGAGCTCTGGAAACACCATATATTTT CASSEYLHESSGNTIYF
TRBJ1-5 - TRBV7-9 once TGTGCCAGCAGCTTAGAATCGGGTTTTTTAGGACTCAATCAGCCCCAGCATTTT CASSLESGFLGLNQPQHF
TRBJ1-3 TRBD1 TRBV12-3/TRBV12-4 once TGTGCCAGCAAAGATCCGGGACAGGAAATATATTTT CASKDPGQEIYF
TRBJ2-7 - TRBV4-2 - TGTGCCAGCAGTATAAGAGGCGTCAGCGAGCAGTACTTC CASSIRGVSEQYF
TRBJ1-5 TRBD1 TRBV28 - TGTGCCAGCAGAGAAGGGGGCGATCAGCCCCAGCATTTT CASREGGDQPQHF
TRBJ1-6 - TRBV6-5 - TGTGCCAGCGGCCCATACAGGGATTCTAATTCACCCCTCCACTTT CASGPYRDSNSPLHF
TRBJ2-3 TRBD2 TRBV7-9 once TGTGCCAGCAGCTTAACTAGCGGGGGCACAGATACGCAGTATTTT CASSLTSGGTDTQYF
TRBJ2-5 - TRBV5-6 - TGTGCCAGCAGCTTCGACAATCAGCGGGTGGGCCAAGAGACCCAGTACTTC CASSFDNQRVGQETQYF
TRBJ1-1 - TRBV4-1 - TGCGCCAGCAGCTACGTTAGAGACAGGAGAGAAGCTTTCTTT CASSYVRDRREAFF
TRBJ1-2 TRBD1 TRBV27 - TGTGCCAGCTTCGGACAGGCCTCTAACTATGGCTACACCTTC CASFGQASNYGYTF
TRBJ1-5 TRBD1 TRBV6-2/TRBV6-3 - TGTGCCAGCAGCCCTCACAGGGGACGGAGCAATCAGCCCCAGCATTTT CASSPHRGRSNQPQHF
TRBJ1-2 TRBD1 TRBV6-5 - TGTGCCAGCAAACGGACAGGGAACTATGGCTACACCTTC CASKRTGNYGYTF
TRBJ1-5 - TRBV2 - TGTGCCAGCAGTGAAGAGGGCAGGGTTGGAAATCAGCCCCAGCATTTT CASSEEGRVGNQPQHF
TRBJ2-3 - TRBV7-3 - TGTGCCAGCAGCTTTGGACCAGGGTCCTTTGGCACGCAGTATTTT CASSFGPGSFGTQYF
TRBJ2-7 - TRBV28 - TGTGCCAGCGCTTTGACAGGTGGGCCCTACGAGCAGTACTTC CASALTGGPYEQYF
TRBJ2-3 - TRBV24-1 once TGTGCCACCAGTGGACCCCCCATCGACCCCACGGGGTACACAGATACGCAGTATTTT CATSGPPIDPTGYTDTQYF
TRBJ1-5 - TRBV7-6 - TGTGCCAGCAGCTCGTTCAGGATAGGACAGCCCCAGCATTTT CASSSFRIGQPQHF
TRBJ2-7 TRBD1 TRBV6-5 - TGTGCCAGCAGTTACGGGGGGACAGGGTCCTACGAGCAGTACTTC CASSYGGTGSYEQYF
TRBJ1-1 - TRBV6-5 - TGTGCCAGCAGTTACTCAGAGGGCGCATGGACTGAAGCTTTCTTT CASSYSEGAWTEAFF
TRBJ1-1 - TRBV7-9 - TGTGCCAGCAGCTTAGGGAGTGGGAACACTGAAGCTTTCTTT CASSLGSGNTEAFF
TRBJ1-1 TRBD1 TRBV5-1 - TGCGCCAGCAGCTTGGTTCAGGGGGTGATGAACACTGAAGCTTTCTTT CASSLVQGVMNTEAFF
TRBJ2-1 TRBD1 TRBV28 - TGTGCCATACTAGGACAGGGTTGGGATGAGCAGTTCTTC CAILGQGWDEQFF
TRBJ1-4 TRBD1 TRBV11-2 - TGTGCCAGCAGCCGCCGGGACAGTAATGAAAAACTGTTTTTT CASSRRDSNEKLFF
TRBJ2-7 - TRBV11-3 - TGTGCCAGCAGCCAGACGGGTGGACAGATCTACGAGCAGTACTTC CASSQTGGQIYEQYF
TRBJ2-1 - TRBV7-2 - TGTGCCAGCAGCTCCCACGGGGTGGAGGGGCTGTTCTTC CASSSHGVEGLFF
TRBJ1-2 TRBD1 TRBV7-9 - TGTGCCAGCAGCTTCGCAGGGGGCGCAGGCGGCTACACCTTC CASSFAGGAGGYTF
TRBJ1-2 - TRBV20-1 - TGCAGTGCCCAGCGGTTGAGGGGCTACACCTTC CSAQRLRGYTF
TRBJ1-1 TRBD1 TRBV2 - TGTGCCAGCAGTGTTAGGGACAGGGGGCGTGGGGGCACTGAAGCTTTCTTT CASSVRDRGRGGTEAFF
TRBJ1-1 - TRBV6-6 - TGTGCCAGCACTAAAAGATGGGATGGGAGTGAAGCTTTCTTT CASTKRWDGSEAFF
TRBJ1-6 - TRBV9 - TGTGCCAGCAGCAGCGGGGTAGGAGACTCCGGGAATTCACCCCTCCACTTT CASSSGVGDSGNSPLHF
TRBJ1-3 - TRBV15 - TGTGCCACCAGCAGAGATTATGAGAACACCATATATTTT CATSRDYENTIYF
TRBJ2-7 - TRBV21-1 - TGTGCCAGCAGCACCCGGACAGGAAAATCCTACGAGCAGTACTTC CASSTRTGKSYEQYF
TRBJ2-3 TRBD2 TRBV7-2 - TGTGCCAGCAGCTTAGGGCTAGCGGCTAGCACAGATACGCAGTATTTT CASSLGLAASTDTQYF
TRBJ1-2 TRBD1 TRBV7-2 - TGTGCCAGCAGTCCCAACAGGGGGAGCTATGGCTACACCTTC CASSPNRGSYGYTF